These T cell receptor beta chains were read from a single sample in a study of regulatory T cells in long-lasting Graves disease. One entry per CDR3 protein, called by TCRdb with MiXCR from the multiplex PCR reads. Of 400,000 to 500,000 distinct CDR3 sequences in the sample, roughly 22% are singletons; the top ten hold about an eighth. Source: peripheral blood mononuclear cells (PBMCs), taken when the disease was refractory, from a patient treated with antithyroid drugs. These receptors were obtained from a female donor with Graves disease. The conserved cysteine and the conserved F or W are not part of the CDR3 here.

v_call	j_call	cdr3_aa
TRBV25-1	TRBJ1-3	ASTNSLAGNTIY
TRBV9	TRBJ1-4	ASSTRQGGGEKLF
TRBV6-9	TRBJ2-3	ASSYARKADTQY
TRBV30	TRBJ1-2	AWTLNDPYGYT
TRBV4-1	TRBJ1-1	ASSHPGQKPNTEAF
TRBV20-1	TRBJ1-1	SARGGAEAF
TRBV25-1	TRBJ2-5	ASSAAVQETQY
TRBV10-3	TRBJ1-1	VISEIDRGNTEAF
TRBV3-1	TRBJ1-4	ASSQGRDEKLF
TRBV5-5	TRBJ2-7	ASSLAGTVTSYEQY
TRBV27	TRBJ1-6	ASREAPRGPYNSPLH
TRBV30	TRBJ2-1	AWILRYEQF
TRBV20-1	TRBJ1-4	SARVGSLEKLF
TRBV4-1	TRBJ2-7	ASSQVVSTYEQY
TRBV13	TRBJ1-2	ASSLGGQGEGYT
TRBV6-5	TRBJ2-7	ASSYGVAGGHEQY
TRBV11-2	TRBJ1-2	ASSFSQGYGYT
TRBV7-3	TRBJ1-2	ASSLGPGDNLYGYT
TRBV29-1	TRBJ2-1	SVGMVLGHNEQF